What follows is one T cell receptor (beta chain) and its context. Its specificity is unknown. Looked up from germline, CDR1 is DFQATT and CDR2 is SNEGSKA (reference sequence). Trimming cost V 6 bases and J 0 bases, with 15 bases left between them. This CDR3 has 15 residues. Each CDR3 protein gets one entry after TCRdb re-called the 5' RACE reads with MiXCR. The sample lists 25,000 to 35,000 distinct CDR3 sequences, about 31% occurring once. This sample was included in a study of CD8 T cells in ankylosing spondylitis. Broader study findings: Apparently characteristic of ankylosing spondylitis blood was a TCR beta motif (under ten highly homologous variants). Relatively scarce in peripheral blood, disease-linked clones were CD8+. Clones linked to disease were reported to show significant enrichment in matched ankylosing spondylitis synovial fluid.

Sequences were obtained from synovial fluid, either unsorted or a sorted T cell fraction (not recorded which). The TCR was taken from a male donor with ankylosing spondylitis. The rearrangement links TRBV20-1 to TRBJ2-1, with unresolved D. The CDR3 sequence is CSASNLESSYNEQFF. DNA of the CDR3: TGCAGTGCAAGCAATCTAGAGAGCTCCTACAATGAGCAGTTCTTC.